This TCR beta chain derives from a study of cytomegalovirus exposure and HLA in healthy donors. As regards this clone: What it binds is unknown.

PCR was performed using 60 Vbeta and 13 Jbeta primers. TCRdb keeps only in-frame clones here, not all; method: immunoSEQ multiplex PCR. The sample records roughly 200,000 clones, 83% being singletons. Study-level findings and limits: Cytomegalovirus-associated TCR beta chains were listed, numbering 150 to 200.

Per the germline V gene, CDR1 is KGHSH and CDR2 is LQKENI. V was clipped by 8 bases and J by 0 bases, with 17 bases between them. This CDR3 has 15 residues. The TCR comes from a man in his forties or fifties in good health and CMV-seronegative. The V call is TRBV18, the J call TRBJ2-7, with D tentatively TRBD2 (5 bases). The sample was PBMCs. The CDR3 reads CASRGGGGISYEQYF. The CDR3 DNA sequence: TGTGCCAGCCGCGGAGGAGGAGGTATCTCCTACGAGCAGTACTTC.